This T cell receptor beta chain comes out of a study of T-cell reconstitution after alpha-beta-depleted transplantation in children. Overall study results and limits: It was surviving recipient T cells and thymic progenitors that gave some patients high TCRbeta diversity at day 60.

V was pared by 6 bases and J by 2 bases, with 8 bases of the junction left unmatched. Germline V lookup: CDR1 SNHLY, CDR2 FYNNEI. The CDR3 consists of 17 residues. Molecular barcoding with unique molecular identifiers was used for the TCRbeta library. TCRdb redid the calling of the PCR reads with MiXCR, one entry per CDR3 protein. The data hold 900,000 or so distinct CDR3 sequences, with less than 20% observed a single time. Remarks on this clonotype: Its antigen is currently unknown.

The material was PBMCs, mostly from graft donor cells, obtained 360 days after TCRalphabeta/CD19-depleted stem cell transplant. The receptor was isolated from a male patient under 18 who had a stem cell transplant for acute lymphoblastic leukemia, so the T cells may come from the graft donor. The rearrangement uses TRBV2 and TRBJ2-3, with 13 bases matching TRBD2. The CDR3 DNA sequence: TGTGCCAGCAGGAGAGGGGGACTAGCGGGAAACACAGATACGCAGTATTTT. Amino acid sequence: CASRRGGLAGNTDTQYF.